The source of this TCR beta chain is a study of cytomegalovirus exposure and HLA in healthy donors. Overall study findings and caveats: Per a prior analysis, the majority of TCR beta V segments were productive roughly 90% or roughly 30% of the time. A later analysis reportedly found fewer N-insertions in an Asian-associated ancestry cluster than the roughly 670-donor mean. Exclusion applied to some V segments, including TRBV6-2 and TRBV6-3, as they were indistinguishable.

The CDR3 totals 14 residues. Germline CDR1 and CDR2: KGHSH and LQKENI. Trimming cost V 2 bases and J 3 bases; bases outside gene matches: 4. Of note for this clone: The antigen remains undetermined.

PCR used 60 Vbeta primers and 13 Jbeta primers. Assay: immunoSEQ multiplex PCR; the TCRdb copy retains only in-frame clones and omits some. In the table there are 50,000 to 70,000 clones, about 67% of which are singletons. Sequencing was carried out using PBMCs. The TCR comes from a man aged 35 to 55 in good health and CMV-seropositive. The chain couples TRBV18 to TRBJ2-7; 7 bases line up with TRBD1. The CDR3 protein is CASSPSGQNYEQYF. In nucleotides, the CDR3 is TGTGCCAGCTCACCATCGGGACAGAACTACGAGCAGTACTTC.